Below, 15 T cell receptor beta chains from the same sample are listed, as sequenced in a study of cytomegalovirus exposure and HLA in healthy donors. The PCR had 60 Vbeta and 13 Jbeta primers. TCRdb's copy holds only in-frame clones and misses some; the assay was immunoSEQ multiplex PCR. The sample holds roughly 180,000 clones; over 75% are singletons and the top ten take over 12%. Sequenced input: PBMCs. These receptor sequences come from a man aged 45-65 years in good health and CMV-seropositive.

CDR3 region: CASSPPGRAYNEQFF. CDR3 bases: TGTGCCAGCAGCCCCCCTGGTAGAGCCTACAATGAGCAGTTCTTC. V and J are TRBV7-2 and TRBJ2-1; D is uncertain. Germline CDR1 and CDR2: SGHTA and FQGNSA. Deletions cut 5 bases from V and 2 bases from J, with 13 bases between. CDR3 length: 15 amino acids. Based on the CDR3 plus reference TRBV7-2 and TRBJ2-1, the full variable domain is GAGVSQSPSNKVTEKGKDVELRCDPISGHTALYWYRQSLGQGLEFLIYFQGNSAPDKSGLPSDRFSAERTGGSVSTLTIQRTQQEDSAVYLCASSPPGRAYNEQFFGPGTRLTVL.

This clone was seen a few times. The chain joins TRBV19 to TRBJ1-1; no definite D call. The CDR3 has 15 residues. Trimming removed 1 base at V and 0 bases at J, with 9 bases between. CDR1 and CDR2 (germline): LNHDA, SQIVND (reference sequence). The CDR3 nucleotides are TGTGCCAGTAGTATAGCGTCAGATTTGAACACTGAAGCTTTCTTT. It specifies CASSIASDLNTEAFF.

This rearrangement joins TRBV6-1 to TRBJ2-2; 7 nucleotides agree with TRBD1. Germline V gene sequence: CDR1 MNHNS, CDR2 SASEGT. This CDR3 has 16 amino acids. V shed 0 bases, J shed 9 bases, and the junction held 10 bases outside the gene matches. The DNA of the CDR3 is TGTGCCAGCAGTGAAGCGGGCCTCCACAGGGGTTGGGAGCTGTTTTTT. This sequence encodes CASSEAGLHRGWELFF.

This clone was seen a handful of times. The gene calls are TRBV7-9 and TRBJ2-7; 7 nucleotides line up with TRBD2. CDR3 length equals 15 residues. Germline V gives CDR1 SEHNR, CDR2 FQNEAQ (reference sequence). V shed 4 bases and J 4 bases; nucleotides not matched to a gene: 10. CDR3 coding DNA: TGTGCCAGCAGCTGGGGGGGTGAGGAGGGTTACGAGCAGTACGTC. Amino acid sequence: CASSWGGEEGYEQYV.

V is TRBV2 and J is TRBJ1-2, with D possibly matching TRBD1 (6 bases). The CDR3 is 13 amino acids. The V gene lost 3 bases and the J gene lost 8 bases, with 13 bases spanning the gap. CDR1 is SNHLY and CDR2 is FYNNEI in the germline V gene. The CDR3 region is CASSERQDGGYTF. In nucleotides, the CDR3 is TGTGCCAGCAGTGAGCGACAGGATGGGGGCTACACCTTC.

The J gene is TRBJ1-4, the V gene TRBV5-6; the D gene is possibly TRBD1 (6 bases). The CDR3 spans 16 residues. Germline V CDR1 and CDR2: SGHDT, YYEEEE. V lost 0 bases and J lost 0, with 9 bases in between. CDR3 sequence reads: CASSLAGASTNEKLFF. Written as DNA, the CDR3 is TGTGCCAGCAGCTTGGCAGGGGCCTCAACTAATGAAAAACTGTTTTTT.

The chain combines TRBV27 with TRBJ1-2; 11 bases fit TRBD1. V was clipped by 6 bases and J by 2 bases; unmatched bases: 11. Germline V gives CDR1 MNHEY, CDR2 SMNVEV (reference sequence). The CDR3 runs to 17 residues. CDR3: CASSTRDRGNPNYGYTF. For the CDR3, the DNA is TGTGCCAGCAGCACCCGGGACAGGGGGAACCCGAACTATGGCTACACCTTC.

This clone was found a few times. The genes are TRBV29-1 and TRBJ2-5; TRBD2 is a possible D gene (5 bases). The end of the DNA is better explained by TRBJ2-7, so the J call may be wrong. CDR1 and CDR2 from the germline V gene are SQVTM and ANQGSEA. The CDR3 consists of 14 residues. This CDR3 is CSVEVAGITYEQYF. CDR3 in DNA: TGCAGCGTTGAAGTCGCCGGGATAACCTACGAGCAGTACTTC.

The chain carries TRBV10-2 and TRBJ1-5; 7 nucleotides agree with TRBD1. The germline V gene encodes CDR1 WSHSY and CDR2 SAAADI. The CDR3 loop spans 14 amino acids. The V segment lost 3 bases and the J segment 7 bases; nucleotides outside the gene matches: 6. CDR3 DNA sequence: TGCGCCAGCAGTGAAGACAGGGCATACCAGCCCCAGCATTTT. Protein: CASSEDRAYQPQHF.

This rearrangement joins TRBV28 to TRBJ2-3; 7 nucleotides match TRBD1. V was clipped by 4 bases and J by 6 bases; unmatched bases: 10. This CDR3 is built from 15 residues. Germline CDR1 reads MDHEN; CDR2 reads SYDVKM. The CDR3 sequence is CASSYRSGTADTQYF. The CDR3, as DNA: TGTGCCAGCAGTTACCGATCAGGGACAGCGGATACGCAGTATTTT.

This clone was picked up a small number of times. The chain is built from TRBV14 and TRBJ2-3, with 12 bases fitting TRBD2. With V trimmed by 4 bases and J by 4 bases, 6 bases remained unmatched. Germline V gene lookup returns CDR1 SGHDN and CDR2 FVKESK. CDR3 length equals 16 residues. CDR3 residues: CASSRLAGGLPDTQYF. The CDR3 region has the DNA TGTGCCAGCAGCCGCCTAGCGGGGGGGTTGCCAGATACGCAGTATTTT.

The chain is built from TRBV28 and TRBJ1-4; 7 nucleotides align to TRBD1. CDR3 length: 12 amino acids. The germline V gene has CDR1 MDHEN and CDR2 SYDVKM. Trimming at V came to 5 bases and at J to 14 bases, leaving 8 bases not matched to a gene. The CDR3 reads CASSLSTGWLFF. The CDR3 DNA is TGTGCCAGCAGTCTATCGACAGGGTGGCTGTTTTTT.

This clone is categorized as medium-sized. The V call is TRBV6-5, the J call TRBJ2-3; D remains ambiguous. V was trimmed by 2 bases and J by 5 bases, leaving 11 bases between them. The CDR3 loop spans 14 amino acids. The germline gives CDR1 MNHEY, CDR2 SVGAGI. CDR3 region: CASSYGGDGDTQYF. CDR3 bases: TGTGCCAGCAGTTACGGCGGAGACGGAGATACGCAGTATTTT.

The chain couples TRBV10-2 to TRBJ1-1; D gene uncertain. Per the germline V gene, CDR1 is WSHSY and CDR2 is SAAADI. This CDR3 is 11 amino acids long. Trimming took off 2 bases at V and 6 bases at J, with 4 bases between the two ends. The CDR3 coding sequence is TGCGCCAGCAGTGAGGCGGCTGAAGCTTTCTTT. Its translation: CASSEAAEAFF.

In this sample, this clone turned up once. The rearrangement links TRBV18 to TRBJ1-4; D remains ambiguous. This CDR3 region has 14 residues. CDR1 is KGHSH and CDR2 is LQKENI in the germline V gene. V gave up 3 bases and J gave up 3 bases, with 8 bases separating them. The CDR3 loop reads CASSPVSANEKLFF. The CDR3 DNA reads TGTGCCAGCTCACCCGTGTCGGCTAATGAAAAACTGTTTTTT. Together with reference TRBV18 and TRBJ1-4, the CDR3 gives the full variable domain: NAGVMQNPRHLVRRRGQEARLRCSPMKGHSHVYWYRQLPEEGLKFMVYLQKENIIDESGMPKERFSAEFPKEGPSILRIQQVVRGDSAAYFCASSPVSANEKLFFGSGTQLSVL.